This T cell receptor beta chain was obtained from a study of shared clonotypes between healthy human individuals. The assay was carried out at the deep level. Profiling relied on immunoSEQ multiplex PCR, and the TCRdb table lists in-frame clones only, not all of them. The sample gives about 490,000 clones, 65% to 85% of which show up once; roughly an eighth is in the top ten. Those who donated, Caucasian adults without exception, all lived in Nashville, Tennessee. Regarding this clone: Its antigen is still unknown.

Study results and limitations: Sampling covered nothing but blood. Tissue TCR repertoires likely differ from those found in blood.

The clonotype was recovered from a woman in her thirties or forties in good health. Some clones in this sample may be carry-over from other donors' samples. What was sequenced was PBMCs.

In nucleotides, the CDR3 is TGTGCCAGTAGTCGGCCTAGCTCCAGCACCGGGGAGCTGTTTTTT. It yields the protein CASSRPSSSTGELFF. The genes are TRBV19 and TRBJ2-2, with a weak D call TRBD2 (5 bases). Germline assignment: CDR1 LNHDA and CDR2 SQIVND (reference sequence). CDR3 length: 15 amino acids. With 5 bases removed from V and 4 bases from J, the gap between germline ends came to 14 bases.